Listed below are T cell receptor beta chains from one sample, sequenced in a study of graft-versus-host responses after intestinal transplantation. No antigen is known for these receptors. The method was immunoSEQ multiplex PCR; TCRdb's version includes in-frame clones alone and lacks a portion of them. The data show almost 85,000 clones, about nine tenths seen once. This material consisted of unstimulated CD4+ T cells sorted from spleen or lymph node cells, taken before intestinal transplant. The receptors were gathered from a human donor who received an intestinal transplant. Each CDR3 is given with its conserved first and last residue.

cdr3_aa,v_call,j_call,cdr3_length
CASSTGKGHQGAFF,TRBV5-1,TRBJ1-1,14
CASSVATGGGSNSPLHF,TRBV19,TRBJ1-6,17
CASSRLTGANTEAFF,TRBV6-5,TRBJ1-1,15
CSVETGGLSGANVLTF,TRBV29-1,TRBJ2-6,16
CASSLGTGSGGANVLTF,TRBV7-9,TRBJ2-6,17
CASSLVREGGELFF,TRBV7-2,TRBJ2-2,14
CATSRGGRENIQYF,TRBV15,TRBJ2-4,14
CASSSGDRANEKLFF,TRBV11-2,TRBJ1-4,15
CASSDPVLNEKLFF,TRBV7-9,TRBJ1-4,14
CASGLFVLGGYTF,TRBV12-5,TRBJ1-2,13
CAISPGVAGEETQYF,TRBV10-3,TRBJ2-5,15
CASSRTSGGTYEQYF,TRBV2,TRBJ2-7,15
CAPALPRGEKLFF,TRBV30,TRBJ1-4,13
CASARSGAYGYTF,TRBV11-2,TRBJ1-2,13
CASSQATSGGYTGELFF,TRBV4-3,TRBJ2-2,17
CASSGTEGETQYF,TRBV2,TRBJ2-5,13
CASSLGTGDTEAFF,TRBV5-1,TRBJ1-1,14